These T cell receptor beta chains were read from a single sample in a study of PD-1 blockade in classical Hodgkin lymphoma. The method was immunoSEQ multiplex PCR; TCRdb's version includes in-frame clones alone and lacks a portion of them. The sample has about 46,000 clones, approximately 73% seen once. The specimen comprised peripheral blood mononuclear cells (PBMCs), sampled at baseline. All receptors come from a human donor with classical Hodgkin lymphoma. CDR3s include the opening cysteine and the closing phenylalanine or tryptophan. A D gene is named only where the DNA matches it firmly. Not all rows give a size; the values are once, few, many and, for expanded clones, a class.

J gene: TRBJ2-4
V gene: TRBV2
D gene: TRBD2
clone size: few
CDR3 protein: CASSPRTSGGTGGIQYF
CDR3 DNA: TGTGCCAGCAGTCCCCGGACTAGCGGGGGGACCGGGGGCATTCAGTACTTC

J gene: TRBJ2-1
V gene: TRBV19
D gene: .
clone size: .
CDR3 protein: CASSTVQGPSYNEQFF
CDR3 DNA: TGTGCCAGTAGTACGGTACAGGGCCCTTCCTACAATGAGCAGTTCTTC

J gene: TRBJ2-2
V gene: TRBV27
D gene: TRBD1
clone size: .
CDR3 protein: CASSPDRGSTGELFF
CDR3 DNA: TGTGCCAGCAGTCCTGACAGGGGATCCACCGGGGAGCTGTTTTTT

J gene: TRBJ1-1
V gene: TRBV19
D gene: .
clone size: .
CDR3 protein: CASSMSRVWNTEAFF
CDR3 DNA: TGTGCCAGTAGTATGAGCCGGGTATGGAACACTGAAGCTTTCTTT

J gene: TRBJ2-1
V gene: TRBV30
D gene: TRBD2
clone size: .
CDR3 protein: CAWSVRGTNSYNEQFF
CDR3 DNA: TGTGCCTGGAGTGTAAGAGGGACTAACTCCTACAATGAGCAGTTCTTC

J gene: TRBJ2-5
V gene: TRBV5-1
D gene: TRBD1
clone size: .
CDR3 protein: CASGGQGLPQETQYF
CDR3 DNA: TGCGCCAGCGGCGGACAGGGGTTGCCGCAAGAGACCCAGTACTTC

J gene: TRBJ1-1
V gene: TRBV27
D gene: .
clone size: few
CDR3 protein: CASTIGPGGRAFF
CDR3 DNA: TGTGCCAGCACCATAGGTCCGGGAGGTCGGGCTTTCTTT

J gene: TRBJ1-5
V gene: TRBV27
D gene: .
clone size: .
CDR3 protein: CASSSVGSNQPQHF
CDR3 DNA: TGTGCCAGCAGTTCGGTAGGCAGCAATCAGCCCCAGCATTTT

J gene: TRBJ2-1
V gene: TRBV5-1
D gene: TRBD2
clone size: .
CDR3 protein: CASSLQASGTYNEQFF
CDR3 DNA: TGCGCCAGCAGCTTACAGGCTAGCGGGACCTACAATGAGCAGTTCTTC

J gene: TRBJ2-1
V gene: TRBV5-5
D gene: .
clone size: .
CDR3 protein: CASSLAGAPYNEQFF
CDR3 DNA: TGTGCCAGCAGCTTGGCAGGGGCCCCCTACAATGAGCAGTTCTTC

J gene: TRBJ2-2
V gene: TRBV19
D gene: TRBD1
clone size: .
CDR3 protein: CASSGTANTGELFF
CDR3 DNA: TGTGCCAGTAGCGGGACAGCAAACACCGGGGAGCTGTTTTTT

J gene: TRBJ1-2
V gene: TRBV29-1
D gene: .
clone size: .
CDR3 protein: CSVARNQIHGYTF
CDR3 DNA: TGCAGCGTTGCCCGAAATCAGATTCATGGCTACACCTTC

J gene: TRBJ1-1
V gene: TRBV6-5
D gene: .
clone size: few
CDR3 protein: CASILGAEAFF
CDR3 DNA: TGTGCCAGCATCCTCGGGGCAGAAGCTTTCTTT

J gene: TRBJ2-7
V gene: TRBV9
D gene: .
clone size: .
CDR3 protein: CASSPVQGGPYEQYF
CDR3 DNA: TGTGCCAGCAGCCCTGTCCAGGGGGGCCCCTACGAGCAGTACTTC

J gene: TRBJ2-1
V gene: TRBV29-1
D gene: .
clone size: .
CDR3 protein: CSVEGVYNEQFF
CDR3 DNA: TGCAGCGTTGAAGGGGTTTACAATGAGCAGTTCTTC

J gene: TRBJ1-1
V gene: TRBV30
D gene: .
clone size: .
CDR3 protein: CAWRGLGANTEAFF
CDR3 DNA: TGTGCCTGGAGGGGGCTGGGTGCGAACACTGAAGCTTTCTTT

J gene: TRBJ2-7
V gene: TRBV18
D gene: .
clone size: .
CDR3 protein: CASSGEGLTSYEQYF
CDR3 DNA: TGTGCCAGCTCCGGAGAAGGGTTAACTTCCTACGAGCAGTACTTC

J gene: TRBJ2-7
V gene: TRBV19
D gene: TRBD1
clone size: .
CDR3 protein: CASSIVDRGPYEQYF
CDR3 DNA: TGTGCCAGTAGTATAGTCGACAGGGGTCCCTACGAGCAGTACTTC

J gene: TRBJ2-2
V gene: TRBV19
D gene: .
clone size: .
CDR3 protein: CASSISPTGELFF
CDR3 DNA: TGTGCCAGTAGTATTTCCCCCACCGGGGAGCTGTTTTTT

J gene: TRBJ2-3
V gene: TRBV6-5
D gene: .
clone size: few
CDR3 protein: CASTSGEGTDTQYF
CDR3 DNA: TGTGCCAGCACCTCAGGGGAAGGCACAGATACGCAGTATTTT

J gene: TRBJ2-7
V gene: TRBV11-2
D gene: TRBD1
clone size: .
CDR3 protein: CASSLDLGGAYEQYF
CDR3 DNA: TGTGCCAGCAGCTTAGATCTAGGGGGCGCATACGAGCAGTACTTC

J gene: TRBJ1-1
V gene: TRBV6-5
D gene: .
clone size: few
CDR3 protein: CASRPSGAVSEAFF
CDR3 DNA: TGTGCCAGCAGGCCTTCCGGGGCAGTCTCCGAAGCTTTCTTT

J gene: TRBJ2-7
V gene: TRBV6-6
D gene: TRBD1
clone size: .
CDR3 protein: CASRDRGYEQYF
CDR3 DNA: TGTGCCAGCAGAGACAGGGGTTACGAGCAGTACTTC

J gene: TRBJ1-2
V gene: TRBV19
D gene: .
clone size: .
CDR3 protein: CASKGPGSYDYTF
CDR3 DNA: TGTGCCAGTAAAGGGCCGGGAAGCTATGACTACACCTTC

J gene: TRBJ2-7
V gene: TRBV5-4
D gene: .
clone size: .
CDR3 protein: CASSPNGGQSSYEQYF
CDR3 DNA: TGTGCCAGCAGCCCAAACGGTGGACAGAGCTCCTACGAGCAGTACTTC

J gene: TRBJ1-1
V gene: TRBV19
D gene: .
clone size: many
CDR3 protein: CASARQVTNTEAFF
CDR3 DNA: TGTGCCAGCGCTAGACAGGTTACGAACACTGAAGCTTTCTTT

J gene: TRBJ1-1
V gene: TRBV5-1
D gene: .
clone size: once
CDR3 protein: CASSSIQANTEAFF
CDR3 DNA: TGCGCCAGCAGCTCGATTCAGGCTAACACTGAAGCTTTCTTT

J gene: TRBJ2-7
V gene: TRBV27
D gene: .
clone size: .
CDR3 protein: CASRIGQQPYYEQYF
CDR3 DNA: TGTGCCAGCAGAATCGGACAGCAGCCTTACTACGAGCAGTACTTC

J gene: TRBJ2-7
V gene: TRBV28
D gene: .
clone size: .
CDR3 protein: CASSLVGEWYEQYF
CDR3 DNA: TGTGCCAGCAGTTTAGTAGGGGAATGGTACGAGCAGTACTTC

J gene: TRBJ1-3
V gene: TRBV4-1
D gene: .
clone size: .
CDR3 protein: CASSQVGPLRNTIYF
CDR3 DNA: TGCGCCAGCAGCCAAGTAGGGCCCTTAAGAAACACCATATATTTT

J gene: TRBJ2-1
V gene: TRBV7-8
D gene: .
clone size: .
CDR3 protein: CASSLPGDPYNEQFF
CDR3 DNA: TGTGCCAGCAGCTTACCCGGGGATCCCTACAATGAGCAGTTCTTC

J gene: TRBJ2-3
V gene: TRBV18
D gene: .
clone size: .
CDR3 protein: CASSRSVGGTDTQYF
CDR3 DNA: TGTGCCAGCTCCCGGTCGGTCGGGGGCACAGATACGCAGTATTTT

J gene: TRBJ1-4
V gene: TRBV25-1
D gene: TRBD1
clone size: few
CDR3 protein: CASGTAINEKLFF
CDR3 DNA: TGTGCCTCCGGGACAGCCATTAATGAAAAACTGTTTTTT

J gene: TRBJ1-2
V gene: TRBV5-4
D gene: .
clone size: few
CDR3 protein: CASSPEELYGYTF
CDR3 DNA: TGTGCCAGCAGCCCAGAAGAGCTCTATGGCTACACCTTC

J gene: TRBJ1-5
V gene: TRBV2
D gene: .
clone size: .
CDR3 protein: CASSEAGPMPQHF
CDR3 DNA: TGTGCCAGCAGTGAAGCCGGCCCTATGCCCCAGCATTTT

J gene: TRBJ1-1
V gene: TRBV5-1
D gene: TRBD1
clone size: few
CDR3 protein: CASSPGQLGENTEAFF
CDR3 DNA: TGCGCCAGCAGCCCGGGACAGCTTGGAGAGAACACTGAAGCTTTCTTT

J gene: TRBJ1-1
V gene: TRBV10-2
D gene: .
clone size: .
CDR3 protein: CASGDGGLMYTEAFF
CDR3 DNA: TGCGCCAGTGGGGACGGGGGGCTGATGTACACTGAAGCTTTCTTT

J gene: TRBJ2-7
V gene: TRBV11-3
D gene: .
clone size: .
CDR3 protein: CASSLEGRDPYEQYF
CDR3 DNA: TGTGCCAGCAGCTTAGAGGGCAGGGACCCCTACGAGCAGTACTTC

J gene: TRBJ1-2
V gene: TRBV11-2
D gene: TRBD1
clone size: .
CDR3 protein: CASSSDSTGGNGYTF
CDR3 DNA: TGTGCCAGCAGCTCCGACTCTACAGGGGGTAACGGCTACACCTTC

J gene: TRBJ2-2
V gene: TRBV21-1
D gene: .
clone size: few
CDR3 protein: CASSKGLDRLRTGELFF
CDR3 DNA: TGTGCCAGCAGCAAAGGTTTGGACAGATTACGCACCGGGGAGCTGTTTTTT

J gene: TRBJ2-4
V gene: TRBV2
D gene: TRBD1
clone size: once
CDR3 protein: CASSALPDRGNIQYF
CDR3 DNA: TGTGCCAGCAGTGCCCTTCCGGACAGGGGAAACATTCAGTACTTC

J gene: TRBJ1-2
V gene: TRBV7-9
D gene: TRBD1
clone size: .
CDR3 protein: CASSPLVAGGANYGYTF
CDR3 DNA: TGTGCCAGCAGCCCGCTGGTGGCAGGGGGAGCTAACTATGGCTACACCTTC

J gene: TRBJ1-5
V gene: TRBV10-3
D gene: .
clone size: .
CDR3 protein: CAISEAGLSNQPQHF
CDR3 DNA: TGTGCCATCAGTGAGGCAGGTCTTAGCAATCAGCCCCAGCATTTT

J gene: TRBJ2-1
V gene: TRBV2
D gene: TRBD2
clone size: .
CDR3 protein: CASSEPGTSGGAHSSYNEQFF
CDR3 DNA: TGTGCCAGCAGTGAACCCGGGACTAGCGGGGGGGCCCACAGCTCCTACAATGAGCAGTTCTTC

J gene: TRBJ1-1
V gene: TRBV7-9
D gene: .
clone size: .
CDR3 protein: CASSDPNTEAFF
CDR3 DNA: TGTGCCAGCAGCGACCCTAACACTGAAGCTTTCTTT

J gene: TRBJ1-2
V gene: TRBV19
D gene: TRBD1
clone size: .
CDR3 protein: CASSIPGTGINYGYTF
CDR3 DNA: TGTGCCAGTAGTATACCTGGGACAGGAATTAACTATGGCTACACCTTC

J gene: TRBJ2-1
V gene: TRBV29-1
D gene: .
clone size: .
CDR3 protein: CSALRGANEQFF
CDR3 DNA: TGCAGCGCCCTTAGGGGAGCTAATGAGCAGTTCTTC

J gene: TRBJ1-4
V gene: TRBV7-9
D gene: TRBD1
clone size: .
CDR3 protein: CASSVYRGSHEKLFF
CDR3 DNA: TGTGCCAGCAGCGTATACAGGGGATCTCATGAAAAACTGTTTTTT

J gene: TRBJ2-7
V gene: TRBV7-8
D gene: TRBD2
clone size: .
CDR3 protein: CASSFSGRAMDEQYF
CDR3 DNA: TGTGCCAGCAGCTTTAGCGGGAGGGCCATGGACGAGCAGTACTTC

J gene: TRBJ1-4
V gene: TRBV5-8
D gene: TRBD1
clone size: few
CDR3 protein: CASSRNRGFGEKLFF
CDR3 DNA: TGTGCCAGCAGCCGGAACAGGGGATTCGGTGAAAAACTGTTTTTT

J gene: TRBJ1-1
V gene: TRBV27
D gene: .
clone size: .
CDR3 protein: CASSPGLGNSEAFF
CDR3 DNA: TGTGCCAGCAGCCCCGGGTTAGGTAACTCTGAAGCTTTCTTT

J gene: TRBJ2-7
V gene: TRBV6-6
D gene: .
clone size: .
CDR3 protein: CASRPQAGRLYEQYF
CDR3 DNA: TGTGCCAGCAGACCCCAAGCGGGCCGTCTCTACGAGCAGTACTTC

J gene: TRBJ2-2
V gene: TRBV29-1
D gene: .
clone size: once
CDR3 protein: CSAIGTPGELFF
CDR3 DNA: TGCAGCGCTATAGGGACACCCGGGGAGCTGTTTTTT